This is a list of T cell receptor beta chains from one sample in a study of immune characterization of retroperitoneal liposarcoma. TCRdb re-called the PCR reads with MiXCR, one entry per CDR3 protein. Among more than 900 distinct CDR3 sequences listed, 20% were seen once. The sample taken for sequencing was tumor tissue. The receptors come from a male donor with retroperitoneal liposarcoma. The CDR3 runs from the conserved cysteine through the conserved F or W. The D gene is left open where the match is weak. Size is omitted from some rows. Given values are once, few, many or a class for expanded clones.

J | size | D | V | DNA | CDR3
TRBJ2-7 | medium-sized | TRBD1 | TRBV12-5 | TGTGCTAGTGGTTTGGTACCGGGACAGTTGGCTAAGGGCGCCTACGAGCAGTACTTC | CASGLVPGQLAKGAYEQYF
TRBJ2-1 | large | - | TRBV7-2 | TGTGCCAGCAGCTCGACAGGGTGGGAGCGGGCCGAGCAGTTCTTC | CASSSTGWERAEQFF
TRBJ1-2 | medium-sized | - | TRBV6-1 | TGTGCCAGCAGTGAAGAGGCAGGGCACTATGGCTACACCTTC | CASSEEAGHYGYTF
TRBJ2-1 | medium-sized | - | TRBV7-2 | TGTGCCAGCAGCTTGGCGAAGGAGTCCTATGAGCAGTTCTTC | CASSLAKESYEQFF
TRBJ2-7 | large | - | TRBV7-6 | TGTGCCACTACGTCCATCTACGAGCAGTACTTC | CATTSIYEQYF
TRBJ2-7 | medium-sized | TRBD2 | TRBV11-3 | TGTGCCAGCAGCGGACCACTAGCGGGAGGGCCTCAGGGAAAACCGAGGTACGAGCAGTACTTC | CASSGPLAGGPQGKPRYEQYF
TRBJ2-3 | - | TRBD1 | TRBV6-1 | TGTGCCAGCAGTTCCGGTGACAGGGAGACGGGTTTCACAGATACGCAGTATTTT | CASSSGDRETGFTDTQYF
TRBJ2-7 | large | - | TRBV6-1 | TGTGCCAGCAGAGACAGTTCCCGTGAGCAGTACTTC | CASRDSSREQYF
TRBJ2-3 | medium-sized | TRBD2 | TRBV12-3/TRBV12-4 | TGTGCCAGCACCATAGCGGGAGGGCCGGGTTATACGCAGTATTTT | CASTIAGGPGYTQYF
TRBJ2-7 | medium-sized | - | TRBV12-3/TRBV12-4 | TGTGCCAGCAGTTTAGAATACGAGCAGTACTTC | CASSLEYEQYF
TRBJ2-3 | few | TRBD2 | TRBV7-3 | TGTGCCAGCAGCAAAGTAGCGGGGGGACCTAGCACAGATACGCAGTATTTT | CASSKVAGGPSTDTQYF
TRBJ2-7 | medium-sized | - | TRBV6-1 | TGTGCCAGCTTCGCATCCGCCGGCAGTGAGCAGTACTTC | CASFASAGSEQYF
TRBJ2-3 | large | TRBD2 | TRBV6-1 | TGTGCCAGCAGTGGGCTAGCGGGAGTACACGAGCAGTTCTTT | CASSGLAGVHEQFF
TRBJ2-1 | large | TRBD2 | TRBV7-2 | TGTGCCAGCAGCTCTAGCGGGAGCAGAGAGACCCAGTTCTTC | CASSSSGSRETQFF
TRBJ1-6 | large | - | TRBV6-6 | TGTGCCAGCAGTTACTCGACGGCAGGGGCCCTCTATAATTCACCCCTCCACTTT | CASSYSTAGALYNSPLHF
TRBJ2-1 | medium-sized | - | TRBV6-1 | TGTGCCAGCACCTCTGCGACAGGCCACCCCTGGGGGTACTTC | CASTSATGHPWGYF
TRBJ2-6 | - | - | TRBV4-1 | TGCGCCAGCAGCCAAGATGGACAATTCTCTGGGGTCAACGTCCTGACTTTC | CASSQDGQFSGVNVLTF
TRBJ2-7 | large | - | TRBV6-1 | TGTGCCAGCAGTGAAGAGGGGCCAGGGAGCTCCTACGAGCAGTACTTC | CASSEEGPGSSYEQYF
TRBJ2-1 | medium-sized | - | TRBV6-1 | TGTGCCAGCTCGGGGCAAGGGTCAGGGGGGGACGAGCAGTTCTTC | CASSGQGSGGDEQFF
TRBJ2-7 | - | TRBD2 | TRBV12-3/TRBV12-4 | TGTGCCAGCAGTGTTAGCGGGGGGGCCCTCTACGAGCAGTACTTC | CASSVSGGALYEQYF
TRBJ2-1 | medium-sized | TRBD2 | TRBV7-2 | TGTGCCAGCAGCCCATCTAGCGGGAGGGCCTATGAGCAGTTCTTC | CASSPSSGRAYEQFF
TRBJ2-1 | medium-sized | - | TRBV12-3/TRBV12-4 | TGTGCCAGCAGTTTAGAATACGAGCAGTTCTTC | CASSLEYEQFF
TRBJ2-1 | - | - | TRBV6-1 | TGTGCCAGCAGTGGGCCCGGGGGAACCTACGAGCAGTTCTTC | CASSGPGGTYEQFF
TRBJ1-5 | - | - | TRBV6-1 | TGTGCCAGCAGTGTCTCGGGGCAAGGGCAGCCCCAGCATTTT | CASSVSGQGQPQHF
TRBJ2-1 | medium-sized | - | TRBV7-6 | TGTGCCAGCAGCTTAAGGGGGATTTCCTACGAGCAGTTCTTC | CASSLRGISYEQFF
TRBJ2-5 | large | TRBD1 | TRBV6-1 | TGTGCCAGCAGAAGGGTAGGACAGGCGGGTAAAGAGACCCAGTACTTC | CASRRVGQAGKETQYF
TRBJ2-1 | medium-sized | - | TRBV6-1 | TGTGCCAGCAGTGTAGGGTCAGGCCAAGAGACCCAGTTCTTC | CASSVGSGQETQFF
TRBJ2-1 | - | TRBD2 | TRBV6-5 | TGTGCCAGCAGTTACTCCCGGGGGGGCCCTGTTTATGAGCAGTTCTTC | CASSYSRGGPVYEQFF
TRBJ2-1 | medium-sized | TRBD2 | TRBV6-6 | TGTGCCAGCGCTGGTGGGGCGGGAGTTCAGGAGCAGTTCTTC | CASAGGAGVQEQFF
TRBJ1-2 | - | - | TRBV6-5 | TGTGCCAGCAGTCAGGGACTTAACTATGGCTACACCTTC | CASSQGLNYGYTF
TRBJ2-1 | - | - | TRBV7-2 | TGTGCCAGCAGCGGACGGAAGGGGGAGACCCAGTTCTTC | CASSGRKGETQFF
TRBJ1-1 | medium-sized | - | TRBV6-9 | TGTGCCAGCAGTTCTCGCCGGGCCGGGACAGAAGCTTTCTTT | CASSSRRAGTEAFF
TRBJ2-1 | medium-sized | TRBD2 | TRBV7-2 | TGTGCCAGCAGCGCCGGGACTAGCGGGACCTTGGGTGAGCAGTTCTTC | CASSAGTSGTLGEQFF
TRBJ2-1 | few | - | TRBV6-6 | TGTGCCAGCAGTTACGGGCGGGGATGGTCCTACGAGCAGTTCTTC | CASSYGRGWSYEQFF
TRBJ2-7 | medium-sized | - | TRBV12-3/TRBV12-4 | TGTGCCGGACACAGGGGGCGGGGGGCGTACGAGCAGTACTTC | CAGHRGRGAYEQYF
TRBJ2-3 | medium-sized | - | TRBV6-6 | TGTGCCAGCAGTTACCGGCAACGCACAGATACGCAGTATTTT | CASSYRQRTDTQYF
TRBJ2-5 | large | TRBD2 | TRBV11-3 | TGTGCCAGCAGCCCTGGGACTAGCGATCAAGAGACCCAGTACTTC | CASSPGTSDQETQYF
TRBJ2-3 | medium-sized | - | TRBV7-2 | TGTGCCAGCAGCCACCTGGGAGAGAGGGGGGATACGCAGTATTTT | CASSHLGERGDTQYF
TRBJ2-7 | - | - | TRBV10-2 | TGCGCCAGCAGTGATCCAGGGCGGGGGCAACAGTACTTC | CASSDPGRGQQYF
TRBJ2-1 | - | TRBD2 | TRBV27 | TGTGCCAGCAGTTTTCTCGCGGGAGGTTACAATGAGCAGTTCTTC | CASSFLAGGYNEQFF
TRBJ2-3 | - | - | TRBV6-6 | TGTGCCAGCAGTTACGACTCGGTTGGGGCCACAGATACGCAGTATTTT | CASSYDSVGATDTQYF
TRBJ2-2 | medium-sized | - | TRBV6-1 | TGTGCCAGCAGCCCCTTCACCGGGGAGCTGTTTTTT | CASSPFTGELFF
TRBJ2-1 | large | TRBD2 | TRBV6-1 | TGTGCCAGCAGTGAAGTTCAAAGCCCTAGCGGGGGACGTACCTACAATGAGCAGTTCTTC | CASSEVQSPSGGRTYNEQFF
TRBJ2-1 | hyperexpanded | - | TRBV7-2 | TGTGCCAGCAGCCCTTTGTATGGGGCCTACAATGAGCAGTTCTTC | CASSPLYGAYNEQFF
TRBJ2-1 | many | TRBD2 | TRBV6-1 | TGTGCCAGCAGCCGACTAGCGGGAGTTGGTAATGAGCAGTTCTTC | CASSRLAGVGNEQFF
TRBJ2-1 | large | TRBD2 | TRBV7-2 | TGTGCCAGCAGCCCAGATAGCGGGAGGTACAATGAGCAGTTCTTC | CASSPDSGRYNEQFF
TRBJ2-5 | medium-sized | - | TRBV7-8 | TGTGCCAGCAGCTTAGAGGGCCGGAGCCCGTTGGAGACCCAGTACTTC | CASSLEGRSPLETQYF
TRBJ2-3 | few | TRBD2 | TRBV6-6 | TGTGCCAGCAGTTCAGGACTAGCGGCCACAGATACGCAGTATTTT | CASSSGLAATDTQYF